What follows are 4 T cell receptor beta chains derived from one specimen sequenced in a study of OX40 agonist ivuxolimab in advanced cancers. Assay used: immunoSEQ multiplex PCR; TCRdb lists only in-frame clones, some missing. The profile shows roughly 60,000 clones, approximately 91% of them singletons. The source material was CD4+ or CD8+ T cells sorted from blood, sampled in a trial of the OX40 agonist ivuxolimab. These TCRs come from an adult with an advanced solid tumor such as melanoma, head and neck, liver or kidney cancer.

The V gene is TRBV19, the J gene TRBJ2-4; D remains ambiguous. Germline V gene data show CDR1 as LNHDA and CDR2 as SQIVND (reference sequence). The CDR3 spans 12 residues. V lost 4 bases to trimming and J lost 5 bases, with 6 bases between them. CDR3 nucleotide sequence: TGTGCCAGTAGTACGCCGGAAAACATTCAGTACTTC. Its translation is CASSTPENIQYF.

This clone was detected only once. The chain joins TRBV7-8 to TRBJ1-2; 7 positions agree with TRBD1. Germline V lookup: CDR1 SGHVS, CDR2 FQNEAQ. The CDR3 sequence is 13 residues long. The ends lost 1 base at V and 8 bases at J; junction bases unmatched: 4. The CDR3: CASSLEGARGYTF. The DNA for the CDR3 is TGTGCCAGCAGCTTAGAGGGGGCAAGAGGCTACACCTTC.

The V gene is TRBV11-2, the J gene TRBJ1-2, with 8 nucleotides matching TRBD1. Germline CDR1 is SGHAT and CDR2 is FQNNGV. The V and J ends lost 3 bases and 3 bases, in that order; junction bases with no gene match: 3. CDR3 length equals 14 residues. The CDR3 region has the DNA TGTGCCAGCAGCTTCGACAGGGGCGACTATGGCTACACCTTC. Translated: CASSFDRGDYGYTF.

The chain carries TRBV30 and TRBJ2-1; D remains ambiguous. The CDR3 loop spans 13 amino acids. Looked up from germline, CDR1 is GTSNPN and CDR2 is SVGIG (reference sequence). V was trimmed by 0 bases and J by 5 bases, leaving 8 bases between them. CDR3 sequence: CAWSVGNHNEQFF. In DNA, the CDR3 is TGTGCCTGGAGTGTGGGGAACCACAATGAGCAGTTCTTC. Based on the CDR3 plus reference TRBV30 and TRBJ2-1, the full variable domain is SQTIHQWPATLVQPVGSPLSLECTVEGTSNPNLYWYRQAAGRGLQLLFYSVGIGQISSEVPQNLSASRPQDRQFILSSKKLLLSDSGFYLCAWSVGNHNEQFFGPGTRLTVL.